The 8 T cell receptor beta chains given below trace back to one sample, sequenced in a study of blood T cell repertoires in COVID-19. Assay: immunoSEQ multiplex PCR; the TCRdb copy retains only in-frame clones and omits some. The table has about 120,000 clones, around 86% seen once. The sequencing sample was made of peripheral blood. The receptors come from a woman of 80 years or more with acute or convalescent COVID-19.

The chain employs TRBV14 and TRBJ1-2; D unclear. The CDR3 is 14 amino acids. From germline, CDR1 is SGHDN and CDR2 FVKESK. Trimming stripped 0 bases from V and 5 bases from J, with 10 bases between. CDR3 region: CASSQEAGDYGYTF. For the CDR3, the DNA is TGTGCCAGCAGCCAAGAGGCGGGAGATTATGGCTACACCTTC.

This chain's CDR3 is CASRQGAGTEAFF. Here the CDR3 DNA reads TGTGCCAGCAGACAGGGTGCGGGCACTGAAGCTTTCTTT. The genes are TRBV6-5 and TRBJ1-1; D might be TRBD1 (6 bases). This CDR3 has 13 residues. CDR1 and CDR2 (germline): MNHEY, SVGAGI. The ends were cut back, 6 bases at V and 4 bases at J, with 12 bases in the middle.

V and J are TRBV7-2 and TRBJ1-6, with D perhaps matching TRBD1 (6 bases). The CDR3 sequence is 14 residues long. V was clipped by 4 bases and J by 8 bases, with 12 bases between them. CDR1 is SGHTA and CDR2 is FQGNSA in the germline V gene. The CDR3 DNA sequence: TGTGCCAGCAGCTCCCAGGGGTCGGATTCACCCCTCCACTTT. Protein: CASSSQGSDSPLHF.

The CDR3 reads CASSVELRNTEAFF. In DNA form, the CDR3 reads TGCGCCAGCAGCGTGGAACTTAGGAACACTGAAGCTTTCTTT. V is TRBV5-1 and J is TRBJ1-1; D is uncertain. Germline lookup yields CDR1 SGHRS and CDR2 YFSETQ. This CDR3 is built from 14 residues. The V end lost 4 bases, the J end lost 1 base, and 11 bases lay between the germline ends.

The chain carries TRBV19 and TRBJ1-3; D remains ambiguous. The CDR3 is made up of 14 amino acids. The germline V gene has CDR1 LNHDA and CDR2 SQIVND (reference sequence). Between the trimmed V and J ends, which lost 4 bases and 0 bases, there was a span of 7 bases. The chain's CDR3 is CASSKQHSGNTIYF. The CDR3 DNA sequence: TGTGCCAGTAGTAAACAGCACTCTGGAAACACCATATATTTT. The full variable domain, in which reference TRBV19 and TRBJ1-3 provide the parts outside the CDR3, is DGGITQSPKYLFRKEGQNVTLSCEQNLNHDAMYWYRQDPGQGLRLIYYSQIVNDFQKGDIAEGYSVSREKKESFPLTVTSAQKNPTAFYLCASSKQHSGNTIYFGEGSWLTVV.

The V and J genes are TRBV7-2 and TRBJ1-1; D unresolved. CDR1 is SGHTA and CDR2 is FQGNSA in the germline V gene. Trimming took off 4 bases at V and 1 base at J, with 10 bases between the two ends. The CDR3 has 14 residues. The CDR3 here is CASSYSLGNTEAFF. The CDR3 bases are TGTGCCAGCAGCTACTCCCTAGGGAACACTGAAGCTTTCTTT. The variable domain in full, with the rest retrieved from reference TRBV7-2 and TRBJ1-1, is GAGVSQSPSNKVTEKGKDVELRCDPISGHTALYWYRQSLGQGLEFLIYFQGNSAPDKSGLPSDRFSAERTGGSVSTLTIQRTQQEDSAVYLCASSYSLGNTEAFFGQGTRLTVV.

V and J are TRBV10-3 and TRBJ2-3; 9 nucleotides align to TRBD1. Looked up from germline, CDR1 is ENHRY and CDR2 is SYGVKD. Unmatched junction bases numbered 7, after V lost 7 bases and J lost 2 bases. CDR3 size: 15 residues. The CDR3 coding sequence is TGTGCCATCACTTCCGGGACAGGGAACACAGATACGCAGTATTTT. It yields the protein CAITSGTGNTDTQYF.

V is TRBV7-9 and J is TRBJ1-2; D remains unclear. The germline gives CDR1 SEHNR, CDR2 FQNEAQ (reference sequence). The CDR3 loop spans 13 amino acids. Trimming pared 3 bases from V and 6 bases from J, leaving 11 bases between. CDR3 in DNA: TGTGCCAGCAGCTTCCGGGAGCTTGATGGCTACACCTTC. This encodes CASSFRELDGYTF.